Presented here are 21 T cell receptor beta chains from one specimen sequenced in a study of blood T cell repertoires in COVID-19. Assay: immunoSEQ multiplex PCR; the TCRdb copy retains only in-frame clones and omits some. The sample yields some 200,000 clones, about four fifths seen once. Sequencing was done on a sample of peripheral blood. The receptors come from a woman between 45 and 60 years old with active or convalescent COVID-19.

The chain couples TRBV6-5 to TRBJ2-3; 9 nucleotides match TRBD2. The CDR3 is 14 residues long. After removal of 5 bases from V and 2 bases from J, the junction contained 2 bases not matched to a gene. Germline CDR1 MNHEY, CDR2 SVGAGI. The CDR3 DNA sequence: TGTGCCAGCAGTAGCGGGGGGCACACAGATACGCAGTATTTT. Its translation: CASSSGGHTDTQYF.

This clone was counted a few times. This chain joins TRBV6-5 and TRBJ2-4; 7 bases are a match to TRBD2. CDR3 length equals 13 residues. Germline CDR1 MNHEY, CDR2 SVGAGI. V shed 4 bases, J shed 7 bases, and the junction held 4 bases outside the gene matches. CDR3 sequence reads: CASSWGGENIQYF. CDR3 nucleotide sequence: TGTGCCAGCAGTTGGGGGGGGGAGAACATTCAGTACTTC.

As to this clone: Relative to the germline gene, one junction end is altered; a read error may explain this. CDR3 in DNA: TGTGCCTGGAGTCCCCTACTGGGCCTCTTCTCTTTT. It specifies CAWSPLLGLFSF. The gene calls are TRBV30 and TRBJ2-3; D remains ambiguous. The germline V gene encodes CDR1 GTSNPN and CDR2 SVGIG (reference sequence). CDR3 length: 12 residues.

This clone was observed a handful of times. The CDR3 protein is CSAEGQGRTGELFF. The CDR3 region has the DNA TGCAGCGCCGAGGGACAGGGGAGAACCGGGGAGCTGTTTTTT. This sequence joins TRBV29-1 and TRBJ2-2; 10 bases align to TRBD1. This CDR3 is built from 14 residues. After removal of 7 bases from V and 5 bases from J, the junction contained 7 bases not matched to a gene. CDR1 and CDR2 from the germline V gene are SQVTM and ANQGSEA.

Written as DNA, the CDR3 is TGTGCCAGCTTTCGGTGGGTCGGGACTAGCACAGATACGCAGTATTTT. Protein product: CASFRWVGTSTDTQYF. This sequence joins TRBV5-4 and TRBJ2-3, with a tentative D call TRBD2 (6 bases). Germline V gene sequence: CDR1 SGHNT, CDR2 YYREEE (reference sequence). This CDR3 is built from 16 residues. V lost 7 bases and J 0 bases, leaving 18 bases between the germline ends. The variable domain in full, completed from reference TRBV5-4 and TRBJ2-3, reads ETGVTQSPTHLIKTRGQQVTLRCSSQSGHNTVSWYQQALGQGPQFIFQYYREEENGRGNFPPRFSGLQFPNYSSELNVNALELDDSALYLCASFRWVGTSTDTQYFGPGTRLTVL.

J is TRBJ1-3 and V is TRBV5-4; 10 positions match TRBD1. Trimming took 3 bases from V and 0 from J; bases not matched to a gene: 6. CDR1 SGHNT and CDR2 YYREEE come from the germline V gene (reference sequence). The length of the CDR3 is 17 residues. The CDR3 spells CASSSDRGRYSGNTIYF. The CDR3 nucleotides read TGTGCCAGCAGCTCAGACAGGGGGCGGTACTCTGGAAACACCATATATTTT.

The chain combines TRBV11-3 with TRBJ2-5; D is unresolved. V was shortened by 5 bases and J by 0 bases, with 10 bases between the two germline ends. Germline CDR1 SGHNT, CDR2 YENEEA. The CDR3 is 14 amino acids. The CDR3 here is CASSDSPYQETQYF. In DNA form, the CDR3 reads TGTGCCAGCAGCGATAGCCCCTACCAAGAGACCCAGTACTTC.

V and J are TRBV27 and TRBJ2-7, with 8 bases aligning to TRBD2. CDR1 is MNHEY, CDR2 SMNVEV, per germline (reference sequence). The CDR3 has 15 amino acids. Losses at the gene ends were 3 bases for V and 1 base for J; bases not matched to a gene: 5. This CDR3 reads CASSLTGGSSYEQYF. As DNA, the CDR3 is TGTGCCAGCAGTTTGACGGGAGGGTCTTCCTACGAGCAGTACTTC.

This clone turned up a few times. The V and J genes are TRBV3-1 (or the pseudogene TRBV3-2) and TRBJ2-1; TRBD1 aligns across 10 bases. The CDR3 is 19 residues long. With V trimmed by 5 bases and J by 1 base, 14 bases remained unmatched. The germline V gene encodes CDR1 LGHDT and CDR2 YNNKEL (reference sequence). The CDR3 is CASSTSGQGFALSYNEQFF. The CDR3, as DNA: TGTGCCAGCAGCACCTCGGGACAGGGGTTTGCTTTATCCTACAATGAGCAGTTCTTC.

This chain connects TRBV3-1 (or the pseudogene TRBV3-2) to TRBJ1-5; 11 nucleotides agree with TRBD1. V lost 4 bases to trimming and J lost 6 bases; unmatched junction nucleotides: 8. Germline CDR1 reads LGHDT; CDR2 reads YNNKEL (reference sequence). The CDR3 extends over 16 amino acids. The CDR3 nucleotides read TGTGCCAGCAGCCTTGGGACAGGGGGGGAGGGTCAGCCCCAGCATTTT. Translation: CASSLGTGGEGQPQHF.

The chain couples TRBV10-3 to TRBJ1-2; D is possibly TRBD1 (5 bases). Germline V gene lookup returns CDR1 ENHRY and CDR2 SYGVKD. The CDR3 has 14 amino acids. The V gene lost 4 bases and the J gene lost 5 bases, with 14 bases spanning the gap. In DNA form, the CDR3 reads TGTGCCATCAGTGCCCGCGTGGGGGGTTATGGCTACACCTTC. It encodes CAISARVGGYGYTF.

The J gene is TRBJ1-1, the V gene TRBV6-6, with a tentative D call TRBD1 (5 bases). Trimming took off 0 bases at V and 11 bases at J, with 13 bases between the two ends. The CDR3 sequence is 13 residues long. CDR1 is MNHNY, CDR2 SVGAGI, per germline (reference sequence). The CDR3 coding sequence is TGTGCCAGCAGTTACTCCTCCGAGGGGAGGGCTTTCTTT. This translates into CASSYSSEGRAFF.

As concerns this clone: Different DNA sequences within this sample yield the same CDR3. The chain links TRBV30 to TRBJ1-3; 9 nucleotides agree with TRBD1. The CDR3 is made up of 14 amino acids. V was clipped by 3 bases and J by 5 bases; unmatched bases: 5. Germline V gene sequence: CDR1 GTSNPN, CDR2 SVGIG (reference sequence). The CDR3: CAWSPGTGRNTIYF. The CDR3 coding sequence is TGTGCCTGGAGCCCCGGGACAGGGCGAAACACCATATATTTT.

The J gene is TRBJ2-3, the V gene TRBV7-2; the match to TRBD2 covers 13 bases. This CDR3 comprises 15 residues. V gave up 3 bases and J gave up 3 bases; unmatched junction bases: 0. CDR1 SGHTA and CDR2 FQGNSA come from the germline V gene. The CDR3 here is CASSLTSGGTDTQYF. CDR3 bases: TGTGCCAGCAGCTTGACTAGCGGGGGGACAGATACGCAGTATTTT.

The V gene is TRBV27, the J gene TRBJ2-2; 7 positions agree with TRBD1. V gave up 2 bases and J gave up 4 bases; unmatched junction bases: 7. The CDR3 extends over 16 amino acids. The germline gives CDR1 MNHEY, CDR2 SMNVEV (reference sequence). The CDR3 DNA reads as TGTGCCAGCAGTTTAAGACCCGGGACAGCCACCGGGGAGCTGTTTTTT. Its translation: CASSLRPGTATGELFF.

The chain couples TRBV10-3 to TRBJ1-3; D gene ambiguous. V was pared by 6 bases and J by 1 base, with 16 bases between. The CDR3 contains 16 residues. Germline V gene data show CDR1 as ENHRY and CDR2 as SYGVKD. The CDR3 DNA follows: TGTGCCATCAGCCGAGTGGGTACGGAGTCTGGAAACACCATATATTTT. Translating gives CAISRVGTESGNTIYF.

This clone was counted a few times. The rearrangement uses TRBV5-6 and TRBJ1-2, with D possibly being TRBD1 (6 bases). The V and J ends lost 1 base and 2 bases respectively, with 9 bases between them. Germline assignment: CDR1 SGHDT and CDR2 YYEEEE. The CDR3 extends over 14 amino acids. CDR3 sequence (DNA): TGTGCCAGCAGCTTGCAGGGGCTCAACTATGGCTACACCTTC. Translating gives CASSLQGLNYGYTF. The full variable domain, with the rest looked up from reference TRBV5-6 and TRBJ1-2, is DAGVTQSPTHLIKTRGQQVTLRCSPKSGHDTVSWYQQALGQGPQFIFQYYEEEERQRGNFPDRFSGHQFPNYSSELNVNALLLGDSALYLCASSLQGLNYGYTFGSGTRLTVV.

The chain carries TRBV5-1 and TRBJ2-2, with TRBD2 identical over 10 bases. Per the germline V gene, CDR1 is SGHRS and CDR2 is YFSETQ. V lost 4 bases to trimming and J lost 7 bases; unmatched junction nucleotides: 4. This CDR3 spans 14 amino acids. CDR3 sequence reads: CASSPGLARGELFF. The CDR3 coding sequence is TGCGCCAGCAGCCCGGGACTAGCGCGCGGGGAGCTGTTTTTT.

The CDR3 nucleotides read TGTGCCACCAGCAGAGATCCGGGGGGGCAGGATACGCAGTATTTT. It yields the protein CATSRDPGGQDTQYF. The rearrangement uses TRBV15 and TRBJ2-3; 8 bases match TRBD2. The junction had 5 bases not matched to a gene; V was cut back by 0 bases and J by 6 bases. The germline gives CDR1 LNHNV, CDR2 YYDKDF (reference sequence). The CDR3 totals 15 residues.

The V and J genes are TRBV6-5 and TRBJ2-1; D possibly corresponds to TRBD1 (5 bases). Germline V gene lookup returns CDR1 MNHEY and CDR2 SVGAGI. The CDR3 is 15 residues long. Trimming took 6 bases from V and 3 from J, leaving 15 bases between them. The CDR3 DNA follows: TGTGCCAGCAGCCCCCGAGCCCAGGGCTACAATGAGCAGTTCTTC. Translating it yields CASSPRAQGYNEQFF.

The chain is built from TRBV19 and TRBJ1-2; 10 positions match TRBD1. V dropped 11 bases and J dropped 2; count of bases not matched to a gene: 5. The CDR3 extends over 13 amino acids. Per germline, CDR1 LNHDA and CDR2 SQIVND (reference sequence). This chain's CDR3 is CAARDRGNYGYTF. The CDR3 DNA reads TGTGCCGCCCGGGACAGGGGCAACTATGGCTACACCTTC. The variable domain in full, completed from reference TRBV19 and TRBJ1-2, reads DGGITQSPKYLFRKEGQNVTLSCEQNLNHDAMYWYRQDPGQGLRLIYYSQIVNDFQKGDIAEGYSVSREKKESFPLTVTSAQKNPTAFYLCAARDRGNYGYTFGSGTRLTVV.